This note documents a single TCR beta chain sequence. Its specific antigen is unknown. This sample is part of a study of T cell responses to AZD1222 COVID-19 vaccine (dated by TCRdb to the early 2020s). With regard to the full study: TCR sequencing was performed for about 240 trial participants, of whom some 200 were given two doses of AZD1222 and around 26 were given two doses of MenACWY control vaccine. Trial participants were enrolled by age into subgroups of 18-55, 56-69 and 70-plus years, and 148, 28 and 57 TCR-sequenced participants, respectively, were included in these subgroups.

CDR1 and CDR2 are read off the germline V gene as SGDLS and YYNGEE. V is clipped by 0 bases and J by 3 bases, and the sequence between their germline boundaries is 10 bases long. Inclusive of the bounding cysteine and phenylalanine, the CDR3 is 15 residues long. Solely the CDR3 DNA is kept, with 45 bases framed from the first base. The CDR3 regions of human TCRbeta chains were analyzed by immunosequencing. The original methods were these. TCRs in the repertoires were compared against a reference library of SARS-CoV-2-specific TCRs that had been generated with the MIRA antigen-specificity platform. Breadth meant the fraction of unique TCRs that were SARS-CoV-2-associated, whereas depth meant the fraction of total T cells that were SARS-CoV-2-associated. Using the MIRA data, every spike-specific TCR was mapped to the spike region that the TCR reacted to and assigned to either a CD4 or a CD8 class. Log10-transformed breadth and depth values were compared by one-way ANOVA with Sidak's multiple comparisons tests. This is the immuneACCESS table as TCRdb keeps it, with only in-frame sequences that have V and J called. A part of the clones is gone; compared with another copy, unresolved V genes explain less than half, and the rest is unexplained. The V and J calls and clone size were taken over from that table, and D and trimming were inferred from the DNA. The sample's clone listing holds more than 110,000 clones. The ten largest clones capture around 2.2% of the sample.

Study-level results and caveats: Because no samples from the day 14 peak response were available, repertoires could be characterized only after the peak T cell response. Spike-specific TCR breadth and depth rose significantly after two AZD1222 doses compared with day 0 and with MenACWY recipients. Participants were mostly white British and included more females than males, and it was suggested by the authors that clonal diversity may have been underestimated. Conclusions about previously exposed vaccinees are limited because only five to seven AZD1222 recipients were SARS-CoV-2 seropositive at baseline. Reportedly, close to half of the unique spike-specific TCRs recognized epitopes lying outside the regions that are mutated in the B.1.351 and B.1.1.7 variants. The whole spike protein was spanned by vaccine-associated CD4 TCRs, and dominant responses were seen in regions 160-218 and 743-854. The 56-69-year group was small, and its depth increase did not reach significance, likely because of low power.

The meaning of the sample's time point label: baseline before first vaccination. Vaccinee samples came from UK trials COV001 and COV002, including a single-blind randomized controlled phase 2/3 trial of AZD1222 (ChAdOx1 nCoV-19) in healthy adults. For TCRbeta chain sequencing, PBMC samples from trial participants were taken at day 0 and at day 28 after the second dose. The V and J genes are TRBV9 and TRBJ2-1; the D gene is perhaps TRBD1, from 6 matching bases. The specimen sequenced was peripheral blood. This sequence originates from an adult in good health. Read as DNA, the sequence is TGTGCCAGCAGCGTAGGTGGGGGCCACTACAATGAGCAGTTCTTC. Its protein product is CASSVGGGHYNEQFF. Reference TRBV9 and TRBJ2-1 genes cover what lies past the CDR3, so the full variable domain is DSGVTQTPKHLITATGQRVTLRCSPRSGDLSVYWYQQSLDQGLQFLIQYYNGEERAKGNILERFSAQQFPDLHSELNLSSLELGDSALYFCASSVGGGHYNEQFFGPGTRLTVL.